The rows below give T cell receptor beta chains drawn from one sample of a study of shared clonotypes between healthy human individuals. Method: immunoSEQ multiplex PCR; TCRdb's copy keeps in-frame clones and lacks some. The data show approximately 100,000 clones, less than 80% seen once. The sample comprised memory CD8+ T cells sorted from blood. All receptors come from a man between 25 and 39 years old in good health. CDR3s include the opening cysteine and the closing phenylalanine or tryptophan. Each record gives: V gene, clone size, J gene, D gene, CDR3 protein, CDR3 DNA. The D gene is left open where the match is weak. Clone size is not always given. Where it is, it says once, few, many or a class for expanded clones.

>TRBV7-9|NA|TRBJ2-5|NA
CASSLIGNSQETQYF
TGTGCCAGCAGCTTAATTGGTAACTCCCAAGAGACCCAGTACTTC
>TRBV5-1|many|TRBJ2-3|NA
CASWTGDGHIPDTQYF
TGCGCCAGTTGGACCGGAGACGGTCACATCCCCGATACGCAGTATTTT
>TRBV6-1|NA|TRBJ2-2|TRBD2
CASRPTGLAGELFF
TGTGCCAGCCGCCCCACGGGACTAGCGGGGGAGCTGTTTTTT
>TRBV28|NA|TRBJ2-7|NA
CASSPSSGLGTSLNEQYF
TGTGCCAGCAGCCCATCATCGGGATTAGGAACTAGCCTTAACGAGCAGTACTTC
>TRBV27|few|TRBJ2-7|NA
CASSLTGYEQYF
TGTGCCAGCAGCTTAACGGGGTACGAGCAGTACTTC
>TRBV27|few|TRBJ2-1|TRBD1
CASSYRGPHLDEQFF
TGTGCCAGCTCCTACAGGGGGCCCCACCTGGATGAGCAGTTCTTC
>TRBV9|NA|TRBJ2-7|NA
CASSVAPEEPVTDPYEQYF
TGTGCCAGCAGCGTAGCCCCCGAAGAACCCGTGACCGATCCCTACGAGCAGTACTTC
>TRBV5-4|NA|TRBJ1-1|NA
CASSFGGSGGGAEAFF
TGTGCCAGCAGCTTTGGAGGTAGTGGGGGTGGCGCTGAAGCTTTCTTT
>TRBV18|many|TRBJ2-1|NA
CASSPVKSFNEQFF
TGTGCCAGCTCACCAGTTAAGAGTTTCAATGAGCAGTTCTTC
>TRBV5-5|many|TRBJ2-3|NA
CASSLVSPGWTDTQYF
TGTGCCAGCAGCTTGGTCTCCCCAGGGTGGACAGATACGCAGTATTTT
>TRBV15|once|TRBJ2-3|NA
CATSRRRVADTQYF
TGTGCCACCAGCAGGAGAAGGGTGGCAGATACGCAGTATTTT
>TRBV5-1|NA|TRBJ2-1|NA
CASSFTAASYNEQFF
TGCGCCAGCAGCTTCACGGCCGCTTCCTACAATGAGCAGTTCTTC
>TRBV11-2|NA|TRBJ2-7|NA
CASSSRSSYEQYF
TGTGCCAGCAGCTCACGGTCTTCCTACGAGCAGTACTTC
>TRBV11-2|NA|TRBJ1-1|NA
CASSPSDGNTEAFF
TGTGCCAGCAGCCCGTCGGACGGAAACACTGAAGCTTTCTTT
>TRBV9|NA|TRBJ2-7|TRBD1
CASSGSPGQGLYEQYF
TGTGCCAGCAGCGGTAGCCCGGGACAGGGTCTCTACGAGCAGTACTTC
>TRBV9|few|TRBJ2-7|NA
CASSPPEGTYEQYF
TGTGCCAGCAGCCCTCCAGAAGGCACCTACGAGCAGTACTTC
>TRBV18|NA|TRBJ2-7|NA
CASSTTGAAYEQYF
TGTGCCAGCTCAACAACGGGAGCCGCCTACGAGCAGTACTTC
>TRBV11-2|NA|TRBJ2-3|NA
CASSSTPGSTQYF
TGTGCCAGCAGTTCTACACCAGGGTCTACGCAGTATTTT
>TRBV7-9|NA|TRBJ1-1|NA
CASSFLQDAFF
TGTGCCAGCAGCTTCCTGCAGGACGCTTTCTTT
>TRBV29-1|NA|TRBJ2-1|NA
CSVGPRGNEQFF
TGCAGCGTTGGCCCGAGGGGCAATGAGCAGTTCTTC
>TRBV4-1|NA|TRBJ1-2|NA
CASSQAPAWGSDGYTF
TGCGCCAGCAGCCAAGCTCCCGCCTGGGGGAGCGATGGCTACACCTTC
>TRBV5-4|NA|TRBJ2-7|NA
CASSFQGGLYEQYF
TGTGCCAGCAGCTTTCAGGGGGGCTTGTACGAGCAGTACTTC
>TRBV7-9|once|TRBJ2-7|NA
CASSLDAGATYEQYF
TGTGCCAGCAGCTTAGATGCAGGAGCCACCTACGAGCAGTACTTC
>TRBV6-5|NA|TRBJ1-5|NA
CASSYLGVRQPQHF
TGTGCCAGCAGTTACTTGGGGGTACGACAGCCCCAGCATTTT
>TRBV19|NA|TRBJ2-1|NA
CASSILTSSYNEQFF
TGTGCCAGTAGTATCCTGACTAGCTCCTACAATGAGCAGTTCTTC
>TRBV14|NA|TRBJ2-7|NA
CASSLQENLYEQYF
TGTGCCAGCAGCTTACAGGAAAACCTCTACGAGCAGTACTTC
>TRBV25-1|many|TRBJ2-3|NA
CASSPEVTDTQYF
TGTGCCAGCAGTCCCGAGGTAACAGATACGCAGTATTTT
>TRBV7-8|NA|TRBJ1-2|NA
CASSSSARADGYTF
TGTGCCAGCAGCTCCAGCGCCAGGGCAGATGGCTACACCTTC
>TRBV9|NA|TRBJ2-6|NA
CASSDTGPGLNGANVLTF
TGTGCCAGCAGCGATACAGGGCCGGGTTTGAATGGGGCCAACGTCCTGACTTTC
>TRBV9|once|TRBJ1-4|NA
CASSEGWTPTEKLFF
TGTGCCAGCAGCGAAGGGTGGACGCCTACAGAAAAACTGTTTTTT
>TRBV11-2|NA|TRBJ2-1|TRBD1
CASSSGTGGPYNEQFF
TGTGCCAGCAGCTCAGGGACAGGGGGCCCCTACAATGAGCAGTTCTTC
>TRBV10-3|NA|TRBJ1-1|TRBD1
CAISQQGVNTEAFF
TGTGCCATCAGCCAACAGGGGGTGAACACTGAAGCTTTCTTT
>TRBV4-3|NA|TRBJ2-1|TRBD2
CASSQDGLAGSYEQFF
TGCGCCAGCAGCCAAGACGGGCTAGCGGGATCCTATGAGCAGTTCTTC
>TRBV28|NA|TRBJ2-1|TRBD2
CASSLVPAGPFDEQFF
TGTGCCAGCAGTTTAGTCCCAGCGGGGCCCTTCGATGAGCAGTTCTTC
>TRBV13|NA|TRBJ2-2|NA
CASSSDGNTGELFF
TGTGCCAGCAGCTCGGACGGGAACACCGGGGAGCTGTTTTTT
>TRBV28|NA|TRBJ2-7|TRBD1
CASSFWDRVSEQYF
TGTGCCAGCAGTTTCTGGGACAGGGTTAGCGAGCAGTACTTC
>TRBV29-1|many|TRBJ1-1|NA
CSVQGPTEAFF
TGCAGCGTTCAGGGACCCACTGAAGCTTTCTTT
>TRBV29-1|NA|TRBJ2-2|TRBD1
CSVGQSFTGELFF
TGCAGCGTGGGACAGAGTTTCACCGGGGAGCTGTTTTTT
>TRBV27|NA|TRBJ1-5|NA
CASSSNSALGRASQPQHF
TGTGCCAGCAGTTCCAATTCGGCACTAGGACGGGCTAGTCAGCCCCAGCATTTT